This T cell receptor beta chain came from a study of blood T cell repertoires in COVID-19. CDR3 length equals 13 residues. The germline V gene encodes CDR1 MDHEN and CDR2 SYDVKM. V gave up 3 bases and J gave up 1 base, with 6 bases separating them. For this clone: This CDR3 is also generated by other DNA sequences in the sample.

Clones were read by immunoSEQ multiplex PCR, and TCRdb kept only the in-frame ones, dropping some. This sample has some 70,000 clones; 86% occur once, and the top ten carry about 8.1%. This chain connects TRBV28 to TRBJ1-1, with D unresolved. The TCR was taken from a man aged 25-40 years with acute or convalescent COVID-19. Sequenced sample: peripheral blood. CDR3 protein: CASSLGGNTEAFF. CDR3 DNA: TGTGCCAGCAGTTTGGGAGGGAACACTGAAGCTTTCTTT.